This T cell receptor (beta chain) emerged from a study of blood T cell repertoires in COVID-19. This CDR3 region has 14 residues. Trimming removed 2 bases from V and 1 base from J, with 9 bases in between. Germline V lookup: CDR1 SGHRS, CDR2 YFSETQ. Measured with immunoSEQ multiplex PCR; TCRdb has only the in-frame clones, and not every one. Of roughly 290,000 clones in the sample, about 90% were seen once. The clonotype comes from a woman between 45 and 65 years old who had recovered from COVID-19. J is TRBJ1-1 and V is TRBV5-1, with D unclear. The specimen was peripheral blood. CDR3 residues: CASSFGGENTEAFF. Written as DNA, the CDR3 is TGCGCCAGCAGCTTTGGCGGGGAGAACACTGAAGCTTTCTTT. Full variable domain (remainder filled in from reference TRBV5-1 and TRBJ1-1): KAGVTQTPRYLIKTRGQQVTLSCSPISGHRSVSWYQQTPGQGLQFLFEYFSETQRNKGNFPGRFSGRQFSNSRSEMNVSTLELGDSALYLCASSFGGENTEAFFGQGTRLTVV.